These 21 T cell receptor beta chains were sequenced from one sample in a study of T cell repertoires in cytomegalovirus infection. These TCRs' antigens remain unknown. TCRdb recomputed calls from the reads with MiXCR, one row per CDR3 protein. The data show about 770,000 distinct CDR3 sequences, with roughly 29% seen just once and over 10% held by the top ten. Specimen: cultured CD8+ T cells from PBMCs, collected from culture after CMV antigen stimulation. The receptors here all came from a human donor in good health (CMV status not recorded). Some clones in this sample may be carry-over from other donors' samples.

CDR3 sequence: CASSPDYLYEQYV. CDR3 DNA: TGTGCCAGCAGTCCCGACTACCTCTACGAGCAGTACGTC. The V and J genes are TRBV6-2 or TRBV6-3 and TRBJ2-7; a possible D gene is TRBD2 (5 bases). Germline CDR1 reads MNHEY; CDR2 reads SVGEGT. Deletions cut 5 bases from V and 3 bases from J, with 11 bases between. The CDR3 spans 13 residues.

This clonotype was detected a few times. V usage is TRBV20-1 and J usage is TRBJ1-2; 9 bases agree with TRBD1. The CDR3 is made up of 15 amino acids. Germline V lookup: CDR1 DFQATT, CDR2 SNEGSKA (reference sequence). Germline trimming cut 0 bases from V and 3 bases from J; bases unmatched to any gene: 5. DNA of the CDR3: TGCAGTGCTAGAGATACGGACAGGGGCTACTATGGCTACACCTTC. Residues: CSARDTDRGYYGYTF.

This clonotype was seen a few times. The chain joins TRBV27 to TRBJ1-1; D unclear. Germline V gene sequence: CDR1 MNHEY, CDR2 SMNVEV (reference sequence). Trimming cost V 0 bases and J 0 bases, with 8 bases left between them. The CDR3 contains 15 residues. CDR3 sequence reads: CASSLSSVMNTEAFF. CDR3 in DNA: TGTGCCAGCAGTTTATCGTCCGTGATGAACACTGAAGCTTTCTTT.

In this sample, this clonotype turned up a few times. The V gene is TRBV6-1, the J gene TRBJ1-2; D unresolved. The CDR3 loop spans 16 amino acids. The V end lost 0 bases, the J end lost 1 base, and 12 bases lay between the germline ends. The germline gives CDR1 MNHNS, CDR2 SASEGT. The CDR3 sequence is CASSEALHRVNYGYTF. As DNA, the CDR3 is TGTGCCAGCAGTGAAGCGCTTCATAGGGTTAACTATGGCTACACCTTC.

This clonotype was seen repeatedly, ten times or more. The chain employs TRBV7-2 and TRBJ2-3; TRBD2 agrees at 13 bases. In germline, CDR1 is SGHTA, CDR2 FQGNSA. This CDR3 has 18 amino acids. V shed 2 bases and J 4 bases; nucleotides not matched to a gene: 9. As DNA, the CDR3 is TGTGCCAGCAGCTTAAGTACTAGCGGGGGGGCCCGGCCAGATACGCAGTATTTT. The encoded protein is CASSLSTSGGARPDTQYF.

This clonotype has at least ten counts. The genes are TRBV7-6 and TRBJ1-5, with 7 nucleotides matching TRBD1. The trim removed 6 bases at V and 2 bases at J, leaving 4 bases unmatched. CDR1 SGHVS and CDR2 FNYEAQ come from the germline V gene. The CDR3 extends over 14 amino acids. The CDR3 nucleotides are TGTGCCAGCAGTTCAGGGGGAGGCAATCAGCCCCAGCATTTT. It is translated as CASSSGGGNQPQHF.

A few counts support this clonotype. V usage is TRBV6-2 or TRBV6-3 and J usage is TRBJ2-1; D gene uncertain. The CDR3 sequence is 14 residues long. Germline CDR1 MNHEY, CDR2 SVGEGT. The germline V and J ends were trimmed by 0 bases and 8 bases, with 11 bases remaining between them. The CDR3 reads CASSYSEPLDEQFF. The CDR3 DNA sequence: TGTGCCAGCAGTTACTCGGAGCCCTTAGATGAGCAGTTCTTC.

The chain combines TRBV27 with TRBJ1-6; D possibly corresponds to TRBD1 (5 bases). The CDR3 sequence is 20 residues long. From germline, CDR1 is MNHEY and CDR2 SMNVEV (reference sequence). V lost 6 bases, J lost 0 bases, and 24 bases lay in between. CDR3 protein: CASRPYRDHGNSSYNSPLHF. In DNA form, the CDR3 reads TGTGCCAGCAGACCATACCGGGACCACGGGAACAGCTCCTATAATTCACCCCTCCACTTT.

The chain recombines TRBV6-5 with TRBJ1-2; D not resolved. Trimming removed 0 bases from V and 4 bases from J, with 12 bases in between. Germline V gene sequence: CDR1 MNHEY, CDR2 SVGAGI. The CDR3 spans 15 residues. The CDR3 sequence is CASSYSRTPIYGYTF. The CDR3 DNA reads as TGTGCCAGCAGTTACTCGAGGACCCCGATCTATGGCTACACCTTC.

The chain links TRBV2 to TRBJ1-2, with D uncertain. This CDR3 comprises 15 residues. Germline V lookup: CDR1 SNHLY, CDR2 FYNNEI. The ends were cut back, 6 bases at V and 0 bases at J, with 14 bases in the middle. In DNA, the CDR3 is TGTGCCAGCAGAGCCACAGCGTTAGCTAACTATGGCTACACCTTC. It yields the protein CASRATALANYGYTF.

The chain links TRBV4-3 to TRBJ2-1; D is possibly TRBD1 (6 bases). This CDR3 contains 16 residues. The germline gives CDR1 LGHNA, CDR2 YSLEER. Trimming took off 0 bases at V and 3 bases at J, with 12 bases between the two ends. In nucleotides, the CDR3 is TGCGCCAGCAGCCAAGATCAAGGACAGCTCTACAATGAGCAGTTCTTC. Translation gives CASSQDQGQLYNEQFF.

This clonotype was recorded a few times. The V gene is TRBV27, the J gene TRBJ2-7; D is perhaps TRBD2 (5 bases). CDR1 is MNHEY and CDR2 is SMNVEV in the germline V gene (reference sequence). V lost 6 bases, J lost 0 bases, and 12 bases lay in between. This CDR3 comprises 14 residues. CDR3 residues: CASRWRASSYEQYV. The CDR3 nucleotides are TGTGCCAGCAGATGGCGGGCGAGCTCCTACGAGCAGTACGTC.

This clonotype has a handful of counts. V gene TRBV27 combines with J gene TRBJ1-2; TRBD1 matches 7 bases. The CDR3 runs to 11 residues. Germline V gene sequence: CDR1 MNHEY, CDR2 SMNVEV (reference sequence). The junction had 6 bases not matched to a gene; V was cut back by 10 bases and J by 7 bases. The chain's CDR3 is CAIQGKGGYTF. The CDR3 coding sequence is TGTGCCATACAGGGGAAGGGTGGCTACACCTTC.

In regard to this clonotype: One end of the junction varies from germline; a read error may be responsible. The V call is TRBV27, the J call TRBJ2-3; no clear D. Germline V lookup: CDR1 MNHEY, CDR2 SMNVEV (reference sequence). This CDR3 comprises 15 residues. CDR3 region: CASSSSLLVPDTQYF. CDR3 DNA sequence: TGTGCTAGCAGTTCCTCCCTCCTAGTTCCCGATACGCAGTATTTT.

This clonotype has more than one count but fewer than ten. The chain employs TRBV2 and TRBJ1-4; D not resolved. V dropped 7 bases and J dropped 12 bases, with 12 bases sitting between them. The CDR3 runs to 11 residues. Germline V gene lookup returns CDR1 SNHLY and CDR2 FYNNEI. This chain's CDR3 is CASMDAWELFF. In DNA, the CDR3 is TGTGCCAGCATGGACGCGTGGGAACTGTTTTTT.

This clonotype turned up a few times. J is TRBJ2-3 and V is TRBV7-8; 7 bases map to TRBD1. The CDR3 totals 17 residues. The V segment lost 5 bases and the J segment 2 bases; nucleotides outside the gene matches: 13. Germline assignment: CDR1 SGHVS and CDR2 FQNEAQ. In DNA form, the CDR3 reads TGTGCCAGCAGCCTAGGGACAGCCCCCCTTACCACAGATACGCAGTATTTT. It specifies CASSLGTAPLTTDTQYF.

The chain recombines TRBV19 with TRBJ2-3, with no clear D. V gave up 7 bases and J gave up 0 bases, with 17 bases separating them. The CDR3 extends over 16 amino acids. Looked up from germline, CDR1 is LNHDA and CDR2 is SQIVND (reference sequence). The CDR3 DNA is TGTGCCAGTACCCTAGGCCCATGGGTTAGCACAGATACGCAGTATTTT. It codes for CASTLGPWVSTDTQYF.

This clonotype was counted a few times. This chain links TRBV11-2 with TRBJ2-5; 8 bases are a match to TRBD2. The CDR3 is 17 residues long. Germline values: CDR1 SGHAT, CDR2 FQNNGV. V lost 1 base to trimming and J lost 5 bases; unmatched junction nucleotides: 12. The CDR3 nucleotides are TGTGCCAGCAGCTTAGCCCCGGGGGGGACGGTGACCGAGACCCAGTACTTC. Translating gives CASSLAPGGTVTETQYF.

This clonotype has at least ten counts. The rearrangement uses TRBV7-6 and TRBJ2-5; a weak D match, TRBD2 (6 bases). CDR1 SGHVS and CDR2 FNYEAQ come from the germline V gene. V lost 2 bases to trimming and J lost 5 bases, with 12 bases between them. The CDR3 loop spans 14 amino acids. The chain's CDR3 is CASSLPSGGETQYF. In nucleotides, the CDR3 is TGTGCCAGCAGCTTACCGTCCGGAGGGGAGACCCAGTACTTC. The full variable domain, in which reference TRBV7-6 and TRBJ2-5 provide the parts outside the CDR3, is GAGVSQSPRYKVTKRGQDVALRCDPISGHVSLYWYRQALGQGPEFLTYFNYEAQQDKSGLPNDRFSAERPEGSISTLTIQRTEQRDSAMYRCASSLPSGGETQYFGPGTRLLVL.

This clonotype is a singleton in its sample. This sequence joins TRBV27 and TRBJ2-3; unclear D gene. Germline CDR1 reads MNHEY; CDR2 reads SMNVEV (reference sequence). The CDR3 extends over 18 amino acids. The V end lost 5 bases, the J end lost 2 bases, and 23 bases lay between the germline ends. CDR3: CASSPRSALQPPTDTQYF. For the CDR3, the DNA is TGTGCCAGCAGTCCCAGATCAGCCCTGCAACCCCCCACAGATACGCAGTATTTT.

This chain joins TRBV19 and TRBJ1-1; TRBD1 matches at 7 bases. Per the germline V gene, CDR1 is LNHDA and CDR2 is SQIVND (reference sequence). The length of the CDR3 is 15 residues. V was clipped by 4 bases and J by 7 bases; unmatched bases: 12. The DNA for the CDR3 is TGTGCCAGTAGTACCCGGACAGGAGGTAGGGGTGAAGCTTTCTTT. This gives the protein CASSTRTGGRGEAFF.